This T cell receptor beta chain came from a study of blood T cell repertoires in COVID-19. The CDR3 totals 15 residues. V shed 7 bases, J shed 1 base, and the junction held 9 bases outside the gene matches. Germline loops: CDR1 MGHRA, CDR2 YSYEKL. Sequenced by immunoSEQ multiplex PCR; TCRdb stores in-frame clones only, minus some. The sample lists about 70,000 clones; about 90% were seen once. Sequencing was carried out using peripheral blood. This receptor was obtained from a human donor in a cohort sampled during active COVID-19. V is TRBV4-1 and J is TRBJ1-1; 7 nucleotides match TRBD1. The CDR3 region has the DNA TGCGCCAGCAACGGATTAGGGGACAGGAACACTGAAGCTTTCTTT. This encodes CASNGLGDRNTEAFF.